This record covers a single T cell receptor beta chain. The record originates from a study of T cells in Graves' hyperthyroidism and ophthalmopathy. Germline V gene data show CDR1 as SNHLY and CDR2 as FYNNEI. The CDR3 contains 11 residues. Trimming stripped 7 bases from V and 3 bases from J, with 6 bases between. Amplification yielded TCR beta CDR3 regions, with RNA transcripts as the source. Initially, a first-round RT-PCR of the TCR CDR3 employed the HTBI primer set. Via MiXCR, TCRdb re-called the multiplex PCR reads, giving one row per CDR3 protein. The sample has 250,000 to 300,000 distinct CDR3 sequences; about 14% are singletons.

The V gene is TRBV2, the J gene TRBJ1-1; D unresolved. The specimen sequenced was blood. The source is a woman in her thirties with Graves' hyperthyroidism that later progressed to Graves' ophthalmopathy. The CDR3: CASNRHTEAFF. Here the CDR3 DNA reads TGTGCCAGCAATAGGCACACTGAAGCTTTCTTT.